This T cell receptor beta chain was observed in a study of cytomegalovirus exposure and HLA in healthy donors. Study-level points and caveats: Further analysis was carried out later, and it showed several of the most significant clusters appearing linked to common viral pathogens. The authors later linked a missense DCLRE1C variant to TCR beta V- and J-gene trimming. When analyzed later, the rates of TCR association showed variation by HLA locus, with DRB1 the most and HLA-C the fewest. In a later analysis, HLA-associated beta chains showed higher expansion and lower generation probabilities than comparable chains.

The study ran its PCR with 60 Vbeta and 13 Jbeta primers. Clones were sequenced by immunoSEQ multiplex PCR, and TCRdb holds only the in-frame ones, with some missing. The table lists about 130,000 clones, around 80% of them singletons. As regards this clone: The antigen remains unidentified.

This CDR3 comprises 13 residues. Trimming cost V 4 bases and J 1 base, with 8 bases left between them. The germline CDR1 and CDR2 sequences are SQVTM and ANQGSEA. The chain employs TRBV29-1 and TRBJ2-1, with D possibly TRBD1 on 6 matching bases. The sequencing input was PBMCs. The receptor's source is a woman in her 50s in good health and CMV-seronegative. Here the CDR3 reads CSVGGGSYNEQFF. The CDR3 DNA follows: TGCAGCGTTGGAGGGGGTTCCTACAATGAGCAGTTCTTC.